A single sample gave rise to the 7 T cell receptor beta chains below, sequenced in a study of blood T cell repertoires in COVID-19. Measured with immunoSEQ multiplex PCR; TCRdb has only the in-frame clones, and not every one. This table has some 65,000 clones, roughly 77% appearing once. Sequencing was done on a sample of peripheral blood. The receptors stem from a human donor in a cohort sampled during active COVID-19.

This clone was seen a single time. The V call is TRBV4-3, the J call TRBJ2-5, with 8 bases fitting TRBD1. There are 14 residues in the CDR3. The germline V gene encodes CDR1 LGHNA and CDR2 YSLEER. V was clipped by 1 base and J by 5 bases; unmatched bases: 3. CDR3 protein: CASSQGNRGETQYF. DNA of the CDR3: TGCGCCAGCAGCCAAGGGAACAGGGGGGAGACCCAGTACTTC.

This chain joins TRBV7-2 and TRBJ2-7; D gene unclear. This CDR3 comprises 13 residues. CDR1 and CDR2 from the germline V gene are SGHTA and FQGNSA. The V gene lost 5 bases and the J gene lost 1 base, with 9 bases spanning the gap. DNA of the CDR3: TGTGCCAGCAGCAGACTCGGATCCTACGAGCAGTACTTC. This encodes CASSRLGSYEQYF.

The CDR3 DNA sequence: TGTGCCAGTAGTATCCGAGCCGGGGAGCTGTTTTTT. As protein: CASSIRAGELFF. The chain has TRBV19 and TRBJ2-2, with D unclear. This CDR3 contains 12 residues. V shed 3 bases and J shed 6 bases, with 5 bases lying between them. The germline gives CDR1 LNHDA, CDR2 SQIVND (reference sequence).

The chain recombines TRBV11-2 with TRBJ2-7; D is possibly TRBD2 (5 bases). The CDR3 runs to 15 residues. Between the trimmed V and J ends, which lost 0 bases and 1 base, there was a span of 10 bases. Germline assignment: CDR1 SGHAT and CDR2 FQNNGV. The CDR3 reads CASSLELGPSYEQYF. The CDR3 DNA is TGTGCCAGCAGCTTAGAACTAGGTCCTTCCTACGAGCAGTACTTC.

The chain employs TRBV9 and TRBJ2-6, with D possibly being TRBD1 (7 bases). Germline lookup yields CDR1 SGDLS and CDR2 YYNGEE. The CDR3 has 18 residues. Between the trimmed V and J ends, which lost 3 bases and 4 bases, there was a span of 20 bases. CDR3 sequence reads: CASSDRDSLALGANVLTF. The CDR3 DNA follows: TGTGCCAGCAGCGACCGGGACAGCCTAGCGTTGGGGGCCAACGTCCTGACTTTC. Full variable domain (outside the CDR3, taken from reference TRBV9 and TRBJ2-6): DSGVTQTPKHLITATGQRVTLRCSPRSGDLSVYWYQQSLDQGLQFLIQYYNGEERAKGNILERFSAQQFPDLHSELNLSSLELGDSALYFCASSDRDSLALGANVLTFGAGSRLTVL.

The rearrangement joins TRBV4-2 to TRBJ1-4; D uncertain. Germline-derived CDR1 and CDR2 are LGHNA and YNFKEQ. Trimming cost V 0 bases and J 8 bases, with 7 bases left between them. This CDR3 contains 13 residues. The CDR3 is CASSQDYSEKLFF. CDR3 nucleotide sequence: TGTGCCAGCAGCCAAGACTACAGCGAAAAACTGTTTTTT.

The CDR3 DNA is TGTGCCAGCAGTTTTTTAGGGCGGGGGGCGCGCGGCTACACCTTC. It encodes CASSFLGRGARGYTF. V usage is TRBV28 and J usage is TRBJ1-2; possibly TRBD1 for D (6 bases). Germline values: CDR1 MDHEN, CDR2 SYDVKM. The germline V and J ends were trimmed by 3 bases and 8 bases, with 19 bases remaining between them. The CDR3 has 15 amino acids.